The TCR beta chain under discussion was sequenced for a study of cytomegalovirus exposure and HLA in healthy donors. Findings of the study overall: With later analysis, a missense DCLRE1C variant became linked to TCR beta V- and J-gene trimming. In a later analysis, most CMV-associated TCR beta chains appeared HLA-restricted.

A multiplex PCR was run with 60 Vbeta primers and 13 Jbeta primers. Libraries were prepared by immunoSEQ multiplex PCR; TCRdb keeps only in-frame clonotypes and omits some of them. Of 35,000 to 45,000 clones listed, 60% to 70% are singletons. This clone was picked up a small number of times. Its target is unknown. The CDR3 spans 17 residues. Germline CDR1 reads SEHNR; CDR2 reads FQNEAQ (reference sequence). With 5 bases removed from V and 4 bases from J, the gap between germline ends came to 21 bases. The receptor's source is a man aged 60-69 years in good health and CMV-seropositive. J is TRBJ2-1 and V is TRBV7-9; the D gene is possibly TRBD2 (6 bases). The specimen sequenced was PBMCs. Here the CDR3 DNA reads TGTGCCAGCAGCAGTCAAGGGGCCTGGCGGGATTACAATGAGCAGTTCTTC. It specifies CASSSQGAWRDYNEQFF.